This is a list of T cell receptor beta chains from one sample in a study of early T cells in non-severe SARS-CoV-2 infection. TCRdb recomputed calls from the 5' RACE reads with MiXCR, one row per CDR3 protein. The sample holds around 84,000 distinct CDR3 sequences, roughly an eighth seen once. The sample was whole blood. The receptors shown here come from an adult who was a healthcare worker with PCR-confirmed SARS-CoV-2 infection or an uninfected control (not recorded which). CDR3s include the opening cysteine and the closing phenylalanine or tryptophan. Each record gives: CDR3 length, V gene, J gene, D gene, clone size, CDR3 DNA, CDR3 protein. D genes are given only for firm matches. The listing skips clone size in some rows; elsewhere it reads once, few, many or a size class.

>15|TRBV6-5|TRBJ2-6|.|many
TGTGCCAGCGCCCAGGAAATATCTGGGGCCAACGTCCTGACTTTC
CASAQEISGANVLTF
>15|TRBV5-1|TRBJ2-1|TRBD2|.
TGCGCCAGCAGCTTCGGACTAGCTCCCTCCAATGAGCAGTTCTTC
CASSFGLAPSNEQFF
>15|TRBV14|TRBJ1-1|.|.
TGTGCCAGCAGCCATGAACTGACGGGGAACACTGAAGCTTTCTTT
CASSHELTGNTEAFF
>12|TRBV20-1|TRBJ1-1|TRBD1|many
TGCAGTGCTCACAGGGGTTGGGCTGAAGCTTTCTTT
CSAHRGWAEAFF
>17|TRBV4-2|TRBJ1-5|TRBD1|few
TGTGCCAGCAGCCAAGAAGGGGGACAGAATAGCAATCAGCCCCAGCATTTT
CASSQEGGQNSNQPQHF
>14|TRBV29-1|TRBJ2-7|.|.
TGCAGCGTTTCTTGGAGACCAAGCTCCTACGAGCAGTACTTC
CSVSWRPSSYEQYF
>15|TRBV6-2/TRBV6-3|TRBJ2-1|TRBD2|many
TGTGCCAGCAGTTACCTGGCGGGAGCCTACAATGAGCAGTTCTTC
CASSYLAGAYNEQFF
>15|TRBV21-1|TRBJ2-5|.|many
TGTGCCAGCAGCAGCGGACAGTTCTCCCAAGAGACCCAGTACTTC
CASSSGQFSQETQYF
>15|TRBV18|TRBJ1-4|.|few
TGTGCCAGCTCAGCCGAGGAGGGCCCGAATGAAAAACTGTTTTTT
CASSAEEGPNEKLFF
>13|TRBV5-1|TRBJ1-2|TRBD1|few
TGCGCCAGCAGCCTAGACAGGGACTATGGCTACACCTTC
CASSLDRDYGYTF
>12|TRBV29-1|TRBJ1-2|.|many
TGCAGCGTTGAATCCAGGGAGGGTGGCTACACCTTC
CSVESREGGYTF
>17|TRBV19|TRBJ2-3|TRBD2|many
TGTGCCAGTAGTAGCGGGGGGCCCCCTAGTCGCACAGATACGCAGTATTTT
CASSSGGPPSRTDTQYF
>14|TRBV18|TRBJ1-1|.|many
TGCGCCAGCTCACCCAGAAGTGGGTCGACTGAAGCTTTCTTT
CASSPRSGSTEAFF
>13|TRBV12-3/TRBV12-4|TRBJ2-2|.|many
TGTGCCAGCAGTTTTGGGCCCACCGGGGAGCTGTTTTTT
CASSFGPTGELFF
>15|TRBV7-8|TRBJ1-2|.|many
TGTGCCAGCAGCTTAGTAAGCGGCAGGGCGGATGGCTACACCTTC
CASSLVSGRADGYTF
>11|TRBV27|TRBJ1-3|.|few
TGTGCCAGCAGTTCGGGACACACCATATATTTT
CASSSGHTIYF
>13|TRBV27|TRBJ1-5|.|many
TGTGCCAGCAGTTTAGAACGAGAGCAGCCCCAGCATTTT
CASSLEREQPQHF
>15|TRBV27|TRBJ2-2|.|many
TGTGCCAGCAGTTCCAAATCCGGATACACCGGGGAGCTGTTTTTT
CASSSKSGYTGELFF
>14|TRBV10-3|TRBJ2-1|TRBD2|few
TGTGCCATCAGTGAACTTAGCGGGAGATATGAGCAGTTCTTC
CAISELSGRYEQFF
>17|TRBV18|TRBJ2-1|TRBD2|few
TGTGCCAGCTCATCGCTTGCGGGTAGCGGGGCCTACAATGAGCAGTTCTTC
CASSSLAGSGAYNEQFF
>15|TRBV11-2|TRBJ2-7|.|.
TGTGCCAGCAGCTTACTCCCGACAGCCGACTACGAGCAGTACTTC
CASSLLPTADYEQYF
>14|TRBV9|TRBJ2-7|.|few
TGTGCCAGCAGCCCAGGGGACACTACCTACGAGCAGTACTTC
CASSPGDTTYEQYF
>16|TRBV12-5|TRBJ2-2|TRBD1|many
TGTGCTAGTGGTTTGGGACAGGGAGACAACACCGGGGAGCTGTTTTTT
CASGLGQGDNTGELFF
>14|TRBV24-1|TRBJ2-1|TRBD2|many
TGTGCCACCAGCGACGAAGCGGGAGGCAGTGAGCAGTTCTTC
CATSDEAGGSEQFF
>15|TRBV9|TRBJ1-2|.|many
TGTGCCAGCAGCGTAGGACCTACTAATGGCTATGGCTACACCTTC
CASSVGPTNGYGYTF
>12|TRBV28|TRBJ2-3|.|many
TGTGCCGTCAAAGGTTCCACAGATACGCAGTATTTT
CAVKGSTDTQYF
>16|TRBV11-2|TRBJ2-3|TRBD1|.
TGTGCCAGCAGCGTCGGGACAGGGTTCGGCACAGATACGCAGTATTTT
CASSVGTGFGTDTQYF
>11|TRBV28|TRBJ1-1|.|.
TGTGCCAGCACGTTTAACACTGAAGCTTTCTTT
CASTFNTEAFF
>15|TRBV7-2|TRBJ1-1|TRBD1|many
TGTGCCAGCAGACAGGACAGGGGGCAGTTATCTGAAGCTTTCTTT
CASRQDRGQLSEAFF
>13|TRBV7-9|TRBJ2-7|.|.
TGTGCCAGCAGCTTAGTTACGGACACCGAGCAGTACTTC
CASSLVTDTEQYF
>15|TRBV12-3/TRBV12-4|TRBJ1-1|.|.
TGTGCCAGCAGTTTTGGCCGGCTACGGGGAACTGAAGCTTTCTTT
CASSFGRLRGTEAFF
>12|TRBV29-1|TRBJ1-2|.|.
TGCAGCGTCAACGGCCGGAACTATGGCTACACCTTC
CSVNGRNYGYTF
>13|TRBV29-1|TRBJ1-2|TRBD1|many
TGCAGCGTCTCGGGACAGGGAAAGTATGGCTACACCTTC
CSVSGQGKYGYTF
>14|TRBV19|TRBJ2-2|.|few
TGTGCCAGTAGGTCCAGGGCGAACACCGGGGAGCTGTTTTTT
CASRSRANTGELFF
>15|TRBV19|TRBJ2-6|.|many
TGTGCCAGTAGTGAACATGTTCCTGGGGCCAACGTCCTGACTTTC
CASSEHVPGANVLTF
>13|TRBV20-1|TRBJ2-7|TRBD2|many
TGCAGTGCTAGAGCCCCCGGACTAGACGAGCAGTACTTC
CSARAPGLDEQYF
>19|TRBV7-6|TRBJ2-1|.|few
TGTGCCAGCAGCTTATACGAGGGTTCCTTTAGAAGGCCCTACAATGAGCAGTTCTTC
CASSLYEGSFRRPYNEQFF
>14|TRBV19|TRBJ2-7|.|many
TGTGCCAGTAGTACGGCCGGAGGATCCTACGAGCAGTACTTC
CASSTAGGSYEQYF
>15|TRBV12-3/TRBV12-4|TRBJ2-1|.|few
TGTGCCAGCAGGAACAGGGAAAGGAACTCCAATGAGCAGTTCTTC
CASRNRERNSNEQFF
>13|TRBV30|TRBJ1-1|.|.
TGTGCCTGGAGATCCAGTCTGAACACTGAAGCTTTCTTT
CAWRSSLNTEAFF
>17|TRBV9|TRBJ2-5|TRBD1|many
TGTGCCAGCAGCGTATCGGACAGGGCGACCTGGGGAGAGACCCAGTACTTC
CASSVSDRATWGETQYF
>15|TRBV7-9|TRBJ1-6|.|many
TGTGCCAGCAGCTTAGGCATAGGGATTGATTCACCCCTCCACTTT
CASSLGIGIDSPLHF
>16|TRBV10-3|TRBJ2-7|TRBD2|.
TGTGCCATCAGTGACCGCGGGACTAGCGGGGGCTACGAGCAGTACTTC
CAISDRGTSGGYEQYF
>16|TRBV28|TRBJ1-6|.|few
TGTGCCAGCAGTTTACCTACCCAGGGAATTAATTCACCCCTCCACTTT
CASSLPTQGINSPLHF
>14|TRBV3-1|TRBJ2-7|.|few
TGTGCCAGCAGCCAGTTAGCGCCAGCCTACGAGCAGTACTTC
CASSQLAPAYEQYF
>15|TRBV4-2|TRBJ2-3|.|.
TGTGCCAGCAGCCAAGATATCGAAGGGGCAGATACGCAGTATTTT
CASSQDIEGADTQYF
>11|TRBV3-1|TRBJ1-1|TRBD1|few
TGTGCCAGCAGACAGGGGTCTGAAGCTTTCTTT
CASRQGSEAFF
>15|TRBV30|TRBJ2-7|TRBD1|few
TGTGCCTGGAGTTTCACCGGGACAGGAGCCTACGAGCAGTACTTC
CAWSFTGTGAYEQYF
>15|TRBV11-2|TRBJ2-1|TRBD2|few
TGTGCCAGCAGCCTAGGGTGGCAGGGAGGGAATGAGCAGTTCTTC
CASSLGWQGGNEQFF
>13|TRBV5-4|TRBJ1-4|.|many
TGTGCCAGCAGCTTGCAAAACGGGGAAAAACTGTTTTTT
CASSLQNGEKLFF
>14|TRBV2|TRBJ2-3|TRBD2|.
TGTGCCACCCTACGGACGCGGGAGGGCAATACGCAGTATTTT
CATLRTREGNTQYF